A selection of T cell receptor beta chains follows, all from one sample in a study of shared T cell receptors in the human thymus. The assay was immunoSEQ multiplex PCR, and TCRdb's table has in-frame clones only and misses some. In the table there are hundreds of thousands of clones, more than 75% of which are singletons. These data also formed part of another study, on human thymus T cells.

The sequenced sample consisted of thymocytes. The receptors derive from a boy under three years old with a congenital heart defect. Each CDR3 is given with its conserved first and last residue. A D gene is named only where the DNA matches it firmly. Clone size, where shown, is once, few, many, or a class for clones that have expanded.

CDR3 DNA: TGTGCCAGCAGCCCCCGAGAGGGACTAGCGTTCTCCTACGAGCAGTACTTC; CDR3 protein: CASSPREGLAFSYEQYF; clone size: -; J gene: TRBJ2-7; D gene: TRBD2; V gene: TRBV9
CDR3 DNA: TGTGCTAGCAGCCCGGGACAGGGGTCGAACACCGGGGAGCTGTTTTTT; CDR3 protein: CASSPGQGSNTGELFF; clone size: once; J gene: TRBJ2-2; D gene: TRBD1; V gene: TRBV7-7
CDR3 DNA: TGTGCCAGCAGTCCAGGGGGACAGAATAATCAGCCCCAGCATTTT; CDR3 protein: CASSPGGQNNQPQHF; clone size: -; J gene: TRBJ1-5; D gene: TRBD1; V gene: TRBV27
CDR3 DNA: TGTGCCAGCAGCACTGGGACAGGGGATGTGAGTGAGCAGTTCTTC; CDR3 protein: CASSTGTGDVSEQFF; clone size: -; J gene: TRBJ2-1; D gene: TRBD1; V gene: TRBV5-5
CDR3 DNA: TGTGCCAGCAGCTCCCCAGACAGATCGTACGAGCAGTACTTC; CDR3 protein: CASSSPDRSYEQYF; clone size: -; J gene: TRBJ2-7; D gene: -; V gene: TRBV7-2
CDR3 DNA: TGTGCCAGCAGTGCCCGGTCCCCTGCGAACACCGGGGAGCTGTTTTTT; CDR3 protein: CASSARSPANTGELFF; clone size: -; J gene: TRBJ2-2; D gene: -; V gene: TRBV28
CDR3 DNA: TGTGCCAGCAGCTTAGTTCGGGGCGGGGACGACACAGATACGCAGTATTTT; CDR3 protein: CASSLVRGGDDTDTQYF; clone size: -; J gene: TRBJ2-3; D gene: -; V gene: TRBV7-2
CDR3 DNA: TGCGCCAGCAGACGGGGGGGGAGCTCCTACGAGCAGTACTTC; CDR3 protein: CASRRGGSSYEQYF; clone size: -; J gene: TRBJ2-7; D gene: TRBD2; V gene: TRBV10-2
CDR3 DNA: TGCGCCAGCAGACCCGGGACAGGAGACTACGAGCAGTACTTC; CDR3 protein: CASRPGTGDYEQYF; clone size: -; J gene: TRBJ2-7; D gene: TRBD1; V gene: TRBV5-1
CDR3 DNA: TGCGCCAGCAGCCAACATTCTCCGGGACTAGCGGGAATCTACACCGGGGAGCTGTTTTTT; CDR3 protein: CASSQHSPGLAGIYTGELFF; clone size: -; J gene: TRBJ2-2; D gene: TRBD2; V gene: TRBV4-3
CDR3 DNA: TGTGCCAGCTCACCATACGAGGCCGGGGGAAGACAAGAGAGCTACGAGCAGTACTTC; CDR3 protein: CASSPYEAGGRQESYEQYF; clone size: -; J gene: TRBJ2-7; D gene: -; V gene: TRBV18
CDR3 DNA: TGTGCCAGCAGCTTAGATCGATTAGCGGGAGCCTACGAGCAGTACTTC; CDR3 protein: CASSLDRLAGAYEQYF; clone size: -; J gene: TRBJ2-7; D gene: TRBD2; V gene: TRBV11-2
CDR3 DNA: TGTGCCAGCAGCCTTCCGGGGCAGGGGTCTCCCAGGGACACTGAAGCTTTCTTT; CDR3 protein: CASSLPGQGSPRDTEAFF; clone size: -; J gene: TRBJ1-1; D gene: -; V gene: TRBV7-9
CDR3 DNA: TGTGCCAGCAGCTTAGGGGGGGGGAGCTACACCTTC; CDR3 protein: CASSLGGGSYTF; clone size: -; J gene: TRBJ1-2; D gene: -; V gene: TRBV7-9
CDR3 DNA: TGTGCCAGCAGTAAGGGACAGGACGCCCTATGTGGCTACACCTTC; CDR3 protein: CASSKGQDALCGYTF; clone size: -; J gene: TRBJ1-2; D gene: TRBD1; V gene: TRBV6-6
CDR3 DNA: TGCAGCGTGGCGGGACTGCACGACGAGCAGTACTTC; CDR3 protein: CSVAGLHDEQYF; clone size: -; J gene: TRBJ2-7; D gene: -; V gene: TRBV29-1
CDR3 DNA: TGTGCCAGCAGTGGGCAAACAGGGAACTCGGGGGGCTACACCTTC; CDR3 protein: CASSGQTGNSGGYTF; clone size: -; J gene: TRBJ1-2; D gene: -; V gene: TRBV6-1
CDR3 DNA: TGTGCCAGCAGTGCCGCCCGGCGGGAGACGGATGAGCAGTTCTTC; CDR3 protein: CASSAARRETDEQFF; clone size: -; J gene: TRBJ2-1; D gene: TRBD2; V gene: TRBV2
CDR3 DNA: TGTGCCAGCAGCCCAGTACAGGGGCTAGATACGCAGTATTTT; CDR3 protein: CASSPVQGLDTQYF; clone size: -; J gene: TRBJ2-3; D gene: TRBD1; V gene: TRBV7-6
CDR3 DNA: TGTGCCAGCAGAAGAGGGTGGGACAATGAGCAGTTCTTC; CDR3 protein: CASRRGWDNEQFF; clone size: -; J gene: TRBJ2-1; D gene: -; V gene: TRBV6-6
CDR3 DNA: TGTGCTAGTGCTGGGGCGGCCAAAAACATTCAGTACTTC; CDR3 protein: CASAGAAKNIQYF; clone size: -; J gene: TRBJ2-4; D gene: -; V gene: TRBV12-5
CDR3 DNA: TGTGCCAGCAGCTTACGCAACCGGGGCGGGGAGCTGTTTTTT; CDR3 protein: CASSLRNRGGELFF; clone size: -; J gene: TRBJ2-2; D gene: -; V gene: TRBV5-6
CDR3 DNA: TGTGCCAGCAGTGAATCGGTGCGAAAGAGCTCCTACGAGCAGTACTTC; CDR3 protein: CASSESVRKSSYEQYF; clone size: few; J gene: TRBJ2-7; D gene: -; V gene: TRBV25-1
CDR3 DNA: TGCGCCAGCAGCTTGGCGGGGGACGAGGGGACAGATACGCAGTATTTT; CDR3 protein: CASSLAGDEGTDTQYF; clone size: -; J gene: TRBJ2-3; D gene: -; V gene: TRBV5-1
CDR3 DNA: TGCGCCAGCAGGATCGGACTAGCGAAAGGAGAGCAGTACTTC; CDR3 protein: CASRIGLAKGEQYF; clone size: once; J gene: TRBJ2-7; D gene: TRBD2; V gene: TRBV5-1
CDR3 DNA: TGCGCCAGCAGCCAATCCAGCGGGATAGAGCAGTTCTTC; CDR3 protein: CASSQSSGIEQFF; clone size: once; J gene: TRBJ2-1; D gene: TRBD2; V gene: TRBV4-3
CDR3 DNA: TGTGCCAGCAGTTACGGGACAGGGGCCTACGAGCAGTACTTC; CDR3 protein: CASSYGTGAYEQYF; clone size: -; J gene: TRBJ2-7; D gene: TRBD1; V gene: TRBV6-5
CDR3 DNA: TGTGCCAGCAGCTTGGCGTATCAGGGGGACAAAAACATTCAGTACTTC; CDR3 protein: CASSLAYQGDKNIQYF; clone size: -; J gene: TRBJ2-4; D gene: TRBD1; V gene: TRBV5-6
CDR3 DNA: TGTGCCAGCAGTGAAAAACCAACAGGGGCGACAGATACGCAGTATTTT; CDR3 protein: CASSEKPTGATDTQYF; clone size: -; J gene: TRBJ2-3; D gene: TRBD1; V gene: TRBV25-1
CDR3 DNA: TGTGCCAGCAGCGTAGTAGCGGATGGGGTGCAGTACTTC; CDR3 protein: CASSVVADGVQYF; clone size: -; J gene: TRBJ2-7; D gene: -; V gene: TRBV9
CDR3 DNA: TGTGCCAGCAGTAGAGGACAGGGGTTGGGGGAAAAACTGTTTTTT; CDR3 protein: CASSRGQGLGEKLFF; clone size: -; J gene: TRBJ1-4; D gene: TRBD1; V gene: TRBV6-5
CDR3 DNA: TGTGCCAGCAGCTTCGGCGGGAATAGCGGCTGGGCTCAGCAGTATTTC; CDR3 protein: CASSFGGNSGWAQQYF; clone size: -; J gene: TRBJ2-7; D gene: -; V gene: TRBV7-2
CDR3 DNA: TGTGCCAGCAGCGGTTTTAGGGAGGGCGGGCCCTACGAGCAGTACTTC; CDR3 protein: CASSGFREGGPYEQYF; clone size: -; J gene: TRBJ2-7; D gene: TRBD2; V gene: TRBV14
CDR3 DNA: TGTGCTAGTGGTTTCTCTACAGGGTGGACGGGCGAGCAGTACTTC; CDR3 protein: CASGFSTGWTGEQYF; clone size: -; J gene: TRBJ2-7; D gene: -; V gene: TRBV12-5
CDR3 DNA: TGTGCCAGCACAGCCTCTAGCGGGAGTCAGGATGAGCAGTTCTTC; CDR3 protein: CASTASSGSQDEQFF; clone size: once; J gene: TRBJ2-1; D gene: TRBD2; V gene: TRBV7-6
CDR3 DNA: TGTGCCAGCAGCTGGGGACTAGCGGCCAACAATGAGCAGTTCTTC; CDR3 protein: CASSWGLAANNEQFF; clone size: -; J gene: TRBJ2-1; D gene: TRBD2; V gene: TRBV7-7
CDR3 DNA: TGCAGCGTTGAAGATCCTACTACGGGAGGGCCGGTCGGTGAGCAGTTCTTC; CDR3 protein: CSVEDPTTGGPVGEQFF; clone size: -; J gene: TRBJ2-1; D gene: TRBD2; V gene: TRBV29-1
CDR3 DNA: TGCGCCAGCAGCCAAGATCTAGCGGGAGATTCTTTTGGACTCCTATACGAGCAGTACTTC; CDR3 protein: CASSQDLAGDSFGLLYEQYF; clone size: -; J gene: TRBJ2-7; D gene: TRBD2; V gene: TRBV4-3
CDR3 DNA: TGTGCCAGCAGTTGGACGGGACAGGGAAATCCCTACGAGCAGTACTTC; CDR3 protein: CASSWTGQGNPYEQYF; clone size: -; J gene: TRBJ2-7; D gene: TRBD1; V gene: TRBV6-5
CDR3 DNA: TGTGCCAGCAGTTACCGGCGGGAGGGTGAGCAGTTCTTC; CDR3 protein: CASSYRREGEQFF; clone size: -; J gene: TRBJ2-1; D gene: TRBD2; V gene: TRBV6-5
CDR3 DNA: TGCAGCGTTGATTTTCCAGCGGGAGCCTACAATGAGCAGTTCTTC; CDR3 protein: CSVDFPAGAYNEQFF; clone size: -; J gene: TRBJ2-1; D gene: TRBD2; V gene: TRBV29-1
CDR3 DNA: TGTGCCAGCAGTCCCCGGGTAGCCCCCTACGAGCAGTACTTC; CDR3 protein: CASSPRVAPYEQYF; clone size: few; J gene: TRBJ2-7; D gene: -; V gene: TRBV6-5
CDR3 DNA: TGTGCCAGCAGCTTAGGGGGGGAGGAGACAGGGGGCTTTGGCTACACCTTC; CDR3 protein: CASSLGGEETGGFGYTF; clone size: -; J gene: TRBJ1-2; D gene: TRBD1; V gene: TRBV7-2
CDR3 DNA: -; CDR3 protein: CTEVAGGALSYNEQFF; clone size: few; J gene: TRBJ2-1; D gene: -; V gene: TRBV1
CDR3 DNA: TGTGCCAGCAGTGGACTAGCGGGACCCAATGAGCAGTTCTTC; CDR3 protein: CASSGLAGPNEQFF; clone size: -; J gene: TRBJ2-1; D gene: TRBD2; V gene: TRBV28
CDR3 DNA: TGTGCCAGCAGCATTAGGACTCGAGGGTCCTCTGGGGCCAACGTCCTGACTTTC; CDR3 protein: CASSIRTRGSSGANVLTF; clone size: -; J gene: TRBJ2-6; D gene: -; V gene: TRBV9
CDR3 DNA: TGTGCCAGCGGACCCGGACAGGGAAACATTCAGTACTTC; CDR3 protein: CASGPGQGNIQYF; clone size: -; J gene: TRBJ2-4; D gene: TRBD1; V gene: TRBV27
CDR3 DNA: TGTGCCAGCAGCCCGTTGGAGTACTCCTACGAGCAGTACTTC; CDR3 protein: CASSPLEYSYEQYF; clone size: -; J gene: TRBJ2-7; D gene: -; V gene: TRBV14
CDR3 DNA: TGTGCCAGCAGCCACCCCCGGACAGGGAACAATGAGCAGTTCTTC; CDR3 protein: CASSHPRTGNNEQFF; clone size: -; J gene: TRBJ2-1; D gene: TRBD1; V gene: TRBV7-2
CDR3 DNA: TGTGCCAGCCTATACCCGACTTCCCGTAGTTCAGATACGCAGTATTTT; CDR3 protein: CASLYPTSRSSDTQYF; clone size: -; J gene: TRBJ2-3; D gene: -; V gene: TRBV2
CDR3 DNA: TGCGCCAGCAGTCCTCTATCCCCGTACAATGAGCAGTTCTTC; CDR3 protein: CASSPLSPYNEQFF; clone size: -; J gene: TRBJ2-1; D gene: -; V gene: TRBV4-3
CDR3 DNA: TGCGCCAGCAGCGGAACTAGCGACAATGAGCAGTTCTTC; CDR3 protein: CASSGTSDNEQFF; clone size: -; J gene: TRBJ2-1; D gene: TRBD2; V gene: TRBV5-1
CDR3 DNA: TGTGCCAGTAGTATAATAGGGGGTAGGACAGATACGCAGTATTTT; CDR3 protein: CASSIIGGRTDTQYF; clone size: -; J gene: TRBJ2-3; D gene: -; V gene: TRBV19
CDR3 DNA: TGCGCCAGCAGCCGTAGTGGGGCCCTAGGCCCTCAAGGAAACAATGAGCAGTTCTTC; CDR3 protein: CASSRSGALGPQGNNEQFF; clone size: -; J gene: TRBJ2-1; D gene: -; V gene: TRBV5-1
CDR3 DNA: TGCGCCAGCAGCGGGTCGGGCGGGAGGGCCAAGAGGAATGAGCAGTTCTTC; CDR3 protein: CASSGSGGRAKRNEQFF; clone size: -; J gene: TRBJ2-1; D gene: TRBD2; V gene: TRBV5-1